A selection of T cell receptor beta chains follows, all from one sample in a study of cytomegalovirus exposure and HLA in healthy donors. Here immunoSEQ multiplex PCR was the method, and the copy in TCRdb shows in-frame clones only, minus some. Among roughly 100,000 clones listed, 70% to 80% were seen once. The sequenced sample consisted of PBMCs. Receptors originate from a boy between 10 and 17 years old in good health and CMV-seronegative. The CDR3 runs from the conserved cysteine through the conserved F or W. D genes are given only for firm matches. Clone sizes are given selectively: once, few, many, or a class where the clone is expanded.

J gene: TRBJ1-2
D gene: NA
V gene: TRBV2
clone size: few
CDR3 protein: CASTKDQGRGYTF
CDR3 DNA: TGTGCCAGCACCAAAGACCAGGGGAGAGGCTACACCTTC

J gene: TRBJ2-5
D gene: NA
V gene: TRBV2
clone size: few
CDR3 protein: CASSEALDSYAETQYF
CDR3 DNA: TGTGCCAGCAGTGAAGCGCTGGATAGCTACGCGGAGACCCAGTACTTC

J gene: TRBJ2-2
D gene: TRBD1
V gene: TRBV7-2
clone size: NA
CDR3 protein: CASSLLGQGAGELFF
CDR3 DNA: TGTGCCAGCAGCTTATTGGGACAGGGGGCCGGGGAGCTGTTTTTT

J gene: TRBJ1-1
D gene: TRBD1
V gene: TRBV27
clone size: NA
CDR3 protein: CASRGQGATEAFF
CDR3 DNA: TGTGCCAGCAGGGGACAGGGGGCCACTGAAGCTTTCTTT

J gene: TRBJ2-1
D gene: TRBD2
V gene: TRBV15
clone size: once
CDR3 protein: CATSRSGNYNEQFF
CDR3 DNA: TGTGCCACCAGCAGAAGCGGGAACTACAATGAGCAGTTCTTC

J gene: TRBJ1-1
D gene: NA
V gene: TRBV19
clone size: NA
CDR3 protein: CASRFRGDTEAFF
CDR3 DNA: TGTGCCAGTAGATTCAGGGGAGACACTGAAGCTTTCTTT

J gene: TRBJ2-6
D gene: NA
V gene: TRBV7-9
clone size: few
CDR3 protein: CASSLGVGGSGANVLTF
CDR3 DNA: TGTGCCAGCAGCTTAGGGGTCGGCGGCTCTGGGGCCAACGTCCTGACTTTC

J gene: TRBJ1-1
D gene: NA
V gene: TRBV2
clone size: NA
CDR3 protein: CASRQDTEAFF
CDR3 DNA: TGTGCCAGCAGACAGGACACTGAAGCTTTCTTT

J gene: TRBJ1-1
D gene: TRBD1
V gene: TRBV28
clone size: NA
CDR3 protein: CASSLSWTGGRTEAFF
CDR3 DNA: TGTGCCAGCAGTTTATCGTGGACAGGGGGCAGAACTGAAGCTTTCTTT

J gene: TRBJ2-2
D gene: NA
V gene: TRBV4-1
clone size: once
CDR3 protein: CASSQEPGPNTGELFF
CDR3 DNA: TGCGCCAGCAGCCAAGAACCAGGCCCGAACACCGGGGAGCTGTTTTTT

J gene: TRBJ2-6
D gene: NA
V gene: TRBV29-1
clone size: NA
CDR3 protein: CSVIQGSGANVLTF
CDR3 DNA: TGCAGCGTCATACAGGGTTCTGGGGCCAACGTCCTGACTTTC

J gene: TRBJ2-7
D gene: NA
V gene: TRBV28
clone size: NA
CDR3 protein: CASSFPPSSYEQYF
CDR3 DNA: TGTGCCAGCAGTTTCCCCCCGAGCTCCTACGAGCAGTACTTC

J gene: TRBJ1-4
D gene: NA
V gene: TRBV27
clone size: NA
CDR3 protein: CASSLTATNEKLFF
CDR3 DNA: TGTGCCAGCAGTTTGACAGCAACTAATGAAAAACTGTTTTTT

J gene: TRBJ1-2
D gene: TRBD1
V gene: TRBV29-1
clone size: NA
CDR3 protein: CSVRTGELNYGYTF
CDR3 DNA: TGCAGCGTTAGGACAGGGGAACTTAACTATGGCTACACCTTC

J gene: TRBJ2-7
D gene: TRBD1
V gene: TRBV28
clone size: NA
CDR3 protein: CASSFDLLSRGQLGEQYF
CDR3 DNA: TGTGCCAGCAGTTTTGACCTACTAAGCAGGGGGCAGCTCGGGGAGCAGTACTTC

J gene: TRBJ1-2
D gene: NA
V gene: TRBV14
clone size: NA
CDR3 protein: CASSQGVRQLGGYGYTF
CDR3 DNA: TGTGCCAGCAGCCAAGGGGTCCGACAGCTCGGGGGCTATGGCTACACCTTC

J gene: TRBJ2-7
D gene: TRBD1
V gene: TRBV4-3
clone size: once
CDR3 protein: CASSPGQGGFYEQYF
CDR3 DNA: TGCGCCAGCAGCCCAGGACAGGGTGGGTTCTACGAGCAGTACTTC

J gene: TRBJ2-7
D gene: NA
V gene: TRBV2
clone size: NA
CDR3 protein: CASTEDTYEQYF
CDR3 DNA: TGTGCCAGCACCGAGGACACGTACGAGCAGTACTTC

J gene: TRBJ1-2
D gene: TRBD1
V gene: TRBV5-1
clone size: NA
CDR3 protein: CASSLTGTGAGYTF
CDR3 DNA: TGCGCCAGCAGCTTGACCGGGACAGGGGCCGGCTACACCTTC

J gene: TRBJ1-1
D gene: NA
V gene: TRBV9
clone size: NA
CDR3 protein: CASSPYNWNTEAFF
CDR3 DNA: TGTGCCAGCAGCCCCTATAATTGGAACACTGAAGCTTTCTTT

J gene: TRBJ2-1
D gene: NA
V gene: TRBV9
clone size: NA
CDR3 protein: CASSRPESSYNEQFF
CDR3 DNA: TGTGCCAGCAGCAGGCCGGAGAGCTCCTACAATGAGCAGTTCTTC

J gene: TRBJ2-1
D gene: NA
V gene: TRBV9
clone size: NA
CDR3 protein: CASSEGTASYNEQFF
CDR3 DNA: TGTGCCAGCAGCGAGGGGACTGCCTCCTACAATGAGCAGTTCTTC

J gene: TRBJ1-1
D gene: NA
V gene: TRBV28
clone size: NA
CDR3 protein: CASSLISVNSRGAFF
CDR3 DNA: TGTGCCAGCAGTTTAATAAGTGTGAACAGTCGGGGAGCTTTCTTT

J gene: TRBJ2-7
D gene: NA
V gene: TRBV11-2
clone size: NA
CDR3 protein: CASSFGQGLAYEQYF
CDR3 DNA: TGTGCCAGCAGCTTCGGTCAGGGTTTGGCCTACGAGCAGTACTTC

J gene: TRBJ1-5
D gene: NA
V gene: TRBV6-1
clone size: NA
CDR3 protein: CASSEGEWQPQHF
CDR3 DNA: TGTGCCAGCAGTGAAGGGGAGTGGCAGCCCCAGCATTTT

J gene: TRBJ1-5
D gene: NA
V gene: TRBV27
clone size: NA
CDR3 protein: CASSLSPGQQPQHF
CDR3 DNA: TGTGCCAGCAGTTTATCTCCGGGACAACAGCCCCAGCATTTT

J gene: TRBJ1-2
D gene: NA
V gene: TRBV5-6
clone size: NA
CDR3 protein: CASSPIGFGGYTF
CDR3 DNA: TGTGCCAGCAGCCCTATCGGGTTCGGGGGCTACACCTTC

J gene: TRBJ1-5
D gene: TRBD1
V gene: TRBV6-5
clone size: NA
CDR3 protein: CASSPDRGQPQHF
CDR3 DNA: TGTGCCAGCAGTCCAGACAGGGGTCAGCCCCAGCATTTT

J gene: TRBJ2-1
D gene: TRBD2
V gene: TRBV7-3
clone size: NA
CDR3 protein: CASSSTLGTSSPNNEQFF
CDR3 DNA: TGTGCCAGCAGCTCTACCCTTGGGACTAGCAGCCCCAACAATGAGCAGTTCTTC

J gene: TRBJ1-2
D gene: TRBD1
V gene: TRBV6-5
clone size: once
CDR3 protein: CASSYEQGAGYGYTF
CDR3 DNA: TGTGCCAGCAGTTACGAGCAGGGGGCTGGCTATGGCTACACCTTC

J gene: TRBJ1-2
D gene: TRBD1
V gene: TRBV9
clone size: NA
CDR3 protein: CASSEGDSSNYGYTF
CDR3 DNA: TGTGCCAGCAGCGAGGGGGACAGTTCTAACTATGGCTACACCTTC

J gene: TRBJ1-2
D gene: TRBD1
V gene: TRBV27
clone size: NA
CDR3 protein: CASSLATGSGYTF
CDR3 DNA: TGTGCCAGCAGTTTAGCGACAGGGTCGGGCTACACCTTC

J gene: TRBJ2-1
D gene: TRBD2
V gene: TRBV7-3
clone size: NA
CDR3 protein: CASSYAPGLAGSEQFF
CDR3 DNA: TGTGCCAGCAGCTACGCACCGGGACTAGCGGGAAGTGAGCAGTTCTTC

J gene: TRBJ1-1
D gene: NA
V gene: TRBV18
clone size: NA
CDR3 protein: CASSPQSRVRNTEAFF
CDR3 DNA: TGTGCCAGCTCACCCCAGTCCAGGGTACGGAACACTGAAGCTTTCTTT

J gene: TRBJ1-6
D gene: TRBD1
V gene: TRBV6-5
clone size: NA
CDR3 protein: CASSNNRGLHF
CDR3 DNA: TGTGCCAGCAGTAACAACAGGGGTCTCCACTTT

J gene: TRBJ1-1
D gene: NA
V gene: TRBV5-6
clone size: few
CDR3 protein: CASSLFTADGRGTEAFF
CDR3 DNA: TGTGCCAGCAGCTTGTTTACGGCTGACGGACGGGGCACTGAAGCTTTCTTT

J gene: TRBJ1-5
D gene: TRBD1
V gene: TRBV15
clone size: NA
CDR3 protein: CATSETRTGWDQPQHF
CDR3 DNA: TGTGCCACCAGCGAGACTCGGACAGGGTGGGATCAGCCCCAGCATTTT

J gene: TRBJ2-7
D gene: TRBD2
V gene: TRBV7-9
clone size: NA
CDR3 protein: CASSQGLVGSYEQYF
CDR3 DNA: TGTGCCAGCAGCCAAGGACTAGTGGGCTCCTACGAGCAGTACTTC

J gene: TRBJ2-7
D gene: NA
V gene: TRBV30
clone size: NA
CDR3 protein: CAWSRDIQQYF
CDR3 DNA: TGTGCCTGGAGTCGGGACATCCAGCAGTACTTC

J gene: TRBJ2-7
D gene: NA
V gene: TRBV7-9
clone size: NA
CDR3 protein: CASGSGETHSYEQYF
CDR3 DNA: TGTGCCAGCGGCTCGGGGGAGACGCACTCCTACGAGCAGTACTTC

J gene: TRBJ2-2
D gene: NA
V gene: TRBV6-4
clone size: NA
CDR3 protein: CASSASNTGELFF
CDR3 DNA: TGTGCCAGCAGTGCAAGCAACACCGGGGAGCTGTTTTTT

J gene: TRBJ2-1
D gene: NA
V gene: TRBV29-1
clone size: NA
CDR3 protein: CSVEGIRSYNEQFF
CDR3 DNA: TGCAGCGTTGAAGGTATCCGCTCCTACAATGAGCAGTTCTTC

J gene: TRBJ2-3
D gene: NA
V gene: TRBV5-1
clone size: NA
CDR3 protein: CASSTAGSTDTQYF
CDR3 DNA: TGCGCCAGCAGCACGGCGGGGAGCACAGATACGCAGTATTTT

J gene: TRBJ1-3
D gene: NA
V gene: TRBV5-1
clone size: few
CDR3 protein: CASSEGSGNTIYF
CDR3 DNA: TGCGCCAGCAGTGAGGGCTCTGGAAACACCATATATTTT

J gene: TRBJ1-6
D gene: TRBD1
V gene: TRBV30
clone size: once
CDR3 protein: CAQNGGGNSPLHF
CDR3 DNA: TGTGCCCAAAATGGAGGGGGCAATTCACCCCTCCACTTT

J gene: TRBJ1-4
D gene: TRBD1
V gene: TRBV7-8
clone size: NA
CDR3 protein: CASSLGRGKSNEKLFF
CDR3 DNA: TGTGCCAGCAGCTTAGGCAGGGGGAAGTCTAATGAAAAACTGTTTTTT

J gene: TRBJ1-1
D gene: TRBD1
V gene: TRBV6-4
clone size: NA
CDR3 protein: CASSPGTANTEAFF
CDR3 DNA: TGTGCCAGCAGTCCAGGGACAGCGAACACTGAAGCTTTCTTT

J gene: TRBJ2-6
D gene: TRBD1
V gene: TRBV30
clone size: NA
CDR3 protein: CASRQGTGANVLTF
CDR3 DNA: TGTGCCTCCCGACAGGGGACTGGGGCCAACGTCCTGACTTTC

J gene: TRBJ1-2
D gene: TRBD1
V gene: TRBV9
clone size: NA
CDR3 protein: CASSVEGTGATNYGYTF
CDR3 DNA: TGTGCCAGCAGCGTAGAGGGGACAGGGGCGACGAACTATGGCTACACCTTC

J gene: TRBJ1-1
D gene: NA
V gene: TRBV28
clone size: once
CDR3 protein: CASSRQVTEAFF
CDR3 DNA: TGTGCCAGCAGTCGACAGGTCACTGAAGCTTTCTTT

J gene: TRBJ1-1
D gene: TRBD1
V gene: TRBV27
clone size: NA
CDR3 protein: CASSLNPGGGTEAFF
CDR3 DNA: TGTGCCAGCAGTTTAAATCCAGGGGGTGGCACTGAAGCTTTCTTT

J gene: TRBJ2-6
D gene: NA
V gene: TRBV4-2
clone size: NA
CDR3 protein: CASSQDVGGSSGANVLTF
CDR3 DNA: TGTGCCAGCAGCCAAGATGTAGGGGGAAGCTCTGGGGCCAACGTCCTGACTTTC

J gene: TRBJ1-2
D gene: NA
V gene: TRBV7-2
clone size: NA
CDR3 protein: CASREDNNYGYTF
CDR3 DNA: TGTGCCAGCAGAGAAGACAATAACTATGGCTACACCTTC

J gene: TRBJ1-3
D gene: NA
V gene: TRBV2
clone size: NA
CDR3 protein: CASSEAGGYGNTIYF
CDR3 DNA: TGTGCCAGCAGTGAAGCCGGAGGGTATGGAAACACCATATATTTT

J gene: TRBJ2-5
D gene: TRBD2
V gene: TRBV7-2
clone size: few
CDR3 protein: CASSFRGGLETQYF
CDR3 DNA: TGTGCCAGCAGCTTTCGGGGGGGCCTGGAGACCCAGTACTTC

J gene: TRBJ2-7
D gene: NA
V gene: TRBV6-1
clone size: NA
CDR3 protein: CASSRTVRYEQYF
CDR3 DNA: TGTGCCAGCAGTCGGACAGTTAGATACGAGCAGTACTTC

J gene: TRBJ2-7
D gene: NA
V gene: TRBV30
clone size: NA
CDR3 protein: CAWSPLQVYEQYF
CDR3 DNA: TGTGCCTGGAGTCCCCTACAGGTCTACGAGCAGTACTTC

J gene: TRBJ1-2
D gene: TRBD1
V gene: TRBV7-9
clone size: NA
CDR3 protein: CASSSGQGRYTF
CDR3 DNA: TGTGCCAGCAGCTCAGGACAGGGGCGCTACACCTTC

J gene: TRBJ2-5
D gene: NA
V gene: TRBV28
clone size: NA
CDR3 protein: CASRYRSASGETQYF
CDR3 DNA: TGTGCCAGCAGGTACAGGAGTGCGAGTGGGGAGACCCAGTACTTC